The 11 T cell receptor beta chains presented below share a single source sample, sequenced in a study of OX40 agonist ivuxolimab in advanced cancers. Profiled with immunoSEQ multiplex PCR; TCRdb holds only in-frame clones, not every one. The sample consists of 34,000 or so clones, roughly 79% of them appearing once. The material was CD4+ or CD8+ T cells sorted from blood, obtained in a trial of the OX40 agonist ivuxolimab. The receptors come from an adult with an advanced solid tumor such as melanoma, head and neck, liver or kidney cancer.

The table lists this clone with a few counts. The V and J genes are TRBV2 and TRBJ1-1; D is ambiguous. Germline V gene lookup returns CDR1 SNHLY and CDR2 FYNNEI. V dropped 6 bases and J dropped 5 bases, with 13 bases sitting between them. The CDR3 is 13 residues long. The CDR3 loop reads CASRSNRETEAFF. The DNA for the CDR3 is TGTGCCAGCAGGTCGAACCGGGAGACTGAAGCTTTCTTT.

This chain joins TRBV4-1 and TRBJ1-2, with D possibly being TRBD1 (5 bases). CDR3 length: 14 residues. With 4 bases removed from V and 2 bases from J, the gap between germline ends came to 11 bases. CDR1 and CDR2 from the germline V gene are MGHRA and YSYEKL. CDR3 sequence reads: CASSPTGGNYGYTF. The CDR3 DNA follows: TGCGCCAGCAGCCCGACGGGGGGGAACTATGGCTACACCTTC.

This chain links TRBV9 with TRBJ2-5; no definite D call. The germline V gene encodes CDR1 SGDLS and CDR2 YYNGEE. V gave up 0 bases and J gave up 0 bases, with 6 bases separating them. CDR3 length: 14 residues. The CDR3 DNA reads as TGTGCCAGCAGCGTAGGACCGAACCAAGAGACCCAGTACTTC. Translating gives CASSVGPNQETQYF.

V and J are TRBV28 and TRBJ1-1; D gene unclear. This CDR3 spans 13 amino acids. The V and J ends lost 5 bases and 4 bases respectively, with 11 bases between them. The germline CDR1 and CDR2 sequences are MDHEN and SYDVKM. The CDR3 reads CASSKTRTTEAFF. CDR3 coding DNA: TGTGCCAGCAGTAAGACCCGAACCACTGAAGCTTTCTTT.

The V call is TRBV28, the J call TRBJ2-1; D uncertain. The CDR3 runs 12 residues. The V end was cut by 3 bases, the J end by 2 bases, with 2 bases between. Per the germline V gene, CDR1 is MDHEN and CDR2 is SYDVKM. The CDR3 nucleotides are TGTGCCAGCAGTTTGGCCTACAATGAGCAGTTCTTC. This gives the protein CASSLAYNEQFF.

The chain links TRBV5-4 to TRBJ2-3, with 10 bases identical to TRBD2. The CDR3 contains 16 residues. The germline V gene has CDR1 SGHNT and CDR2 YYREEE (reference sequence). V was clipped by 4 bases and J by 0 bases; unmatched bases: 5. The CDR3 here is CASSRTSGPSTDTQYF. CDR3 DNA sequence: TGTGCCAGCAGCCGGACTAGCGGCCCTAGCACAGATACGCAGTATTTT.

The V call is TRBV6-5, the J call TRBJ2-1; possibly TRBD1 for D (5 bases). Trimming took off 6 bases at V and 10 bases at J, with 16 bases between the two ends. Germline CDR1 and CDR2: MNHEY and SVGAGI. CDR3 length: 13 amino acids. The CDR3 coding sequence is TGTGCCAGCAGGCCCACAGGAACGCAGGAGCAGTTCTTC. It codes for CASRPTGTQEQFF.

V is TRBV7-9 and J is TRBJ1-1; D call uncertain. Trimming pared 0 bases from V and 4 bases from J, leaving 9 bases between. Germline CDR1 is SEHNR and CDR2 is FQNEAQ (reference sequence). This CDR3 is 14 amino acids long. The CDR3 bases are TGTGCCAGCAGCTTAGCGCTAGGGTTCACTGAAGCTTTCTTT. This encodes CASSLALGFTEAFF. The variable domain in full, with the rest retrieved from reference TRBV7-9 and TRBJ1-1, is DTGVSQNPRHKITKRGQNVTFRCDPISEHNRLYWYRQTLGQGPEFLTYFQNEAQLEKSRLLSDRFSAERPKGSFSTLEIQRTEQGDSAMYLCASSLALGFTEAFFGQGTRLTVV.

The CDR3: CASRTGLYEQYF. The CDR3 DNA is TGTGCCAGCAGGACAGGACTGTACGAGCAGTACTTC. This chain connects TRBV28 to TRBJ2-7; D possibly corresponds to TRBD1 (6 bases). Trimming took 6 bases from V and 4 from J, leaving 10 bases between them. The CDR3 covers 12 residues. CDR1 and CDR2 (germline): MDHEN, SYDVKM. The full variable domain, completed using reference TRBV28 and TRBJ2-7, is DVKVTQSSRYLVKRTGEKVFLECVQDMDHENMFWYRQDPGLGLRLIYFSYDVKMKEKGDIPEGYSVSREKKERFSLILESASTNQTSMYLCASRTGLYEQYFGPGTRLTVT.

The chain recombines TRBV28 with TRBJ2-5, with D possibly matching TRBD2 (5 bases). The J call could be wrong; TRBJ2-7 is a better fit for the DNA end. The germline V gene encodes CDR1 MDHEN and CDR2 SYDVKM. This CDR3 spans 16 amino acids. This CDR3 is CASSLLSDGGSYEQYF. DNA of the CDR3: TGTGCCAGCAGTTTATTAAGCGACGGAGGTTCCTACGAGCAGTACTTC.

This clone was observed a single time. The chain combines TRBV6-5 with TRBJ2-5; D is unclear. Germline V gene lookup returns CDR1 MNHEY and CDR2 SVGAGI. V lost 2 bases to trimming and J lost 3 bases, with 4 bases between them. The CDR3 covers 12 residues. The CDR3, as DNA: TGTGCCAGCAGTTACGGGGAAGAGACCCAGTACTTC. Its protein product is CASSYGEETQYF.